This T cell receptor (beta chain) was sequenced in a study of molecular identifiers for immune sequencing clone quantification. Study details: Replicates partitioned RNA from roughly 21,000 or 96,000 naive CD8 cells into five parts, sequencing four.

For bulk TCR libraries, previously described methods and listed TCR primers were used. TCRdb passed the PCR reads through MiXCR, listing each CDR3 protein once. Counted here are approximately 590,000 distinct CDR3 sequences, around 25% occurring once; the ten biggest clones make up 0.75% to 0.8%. Turning to this clonotype: Its antigen is undetermined.

Sorting isolated naive CD8 T cells as CD8+CD4-CCR7+CD45RA+ events. From germline, CDR1 is MDHEN and CDR2 SYDVKM. This CDR3 comprises 19 residues. Losses at the gene ends were 7 bases for V and 0 bases for J; bases not matched to a gene: 16. Overall study results and limits: Clonotypes topping 20 RNA copies carried over 97% of effector molecules but under 1% of naive ones.

Specimen: naive CD8+ T cells from blood, with Jurkat cell RNA spiked in. As for subset: FACS-sorted CD8+CD4-CCR7+CD45RA+ naive T cells. The chain couples TRBV28 to TRBJ2-7; 12 positions match TRBD2. This clonotype was sampled from a human donor in good health. Some libraries in this study had Jurkat cell RNA spiked in. The CDR3, as DNA: TGTGCCAGCACCGGACTAGCGGGAAAAGAAATCGCTCCCTCCTACGAGCAGTACTTC. This sequence encodes CASTGLAGKEIAPSYEQYF. Using reference TRBV28 and TRBJ2-7 for the parts outside the CDR3, the full variable domain is DVKVTQSSRYLVKRTGEKVFLECVQDMDHENMFWYRQDPGLGLRLIYFSYDVKMKEKGDIPEGYSVSREKKERFSLILESASTNQTSMYLCASTGLAGKEIAPSYEQYFGPGTRLTVT.